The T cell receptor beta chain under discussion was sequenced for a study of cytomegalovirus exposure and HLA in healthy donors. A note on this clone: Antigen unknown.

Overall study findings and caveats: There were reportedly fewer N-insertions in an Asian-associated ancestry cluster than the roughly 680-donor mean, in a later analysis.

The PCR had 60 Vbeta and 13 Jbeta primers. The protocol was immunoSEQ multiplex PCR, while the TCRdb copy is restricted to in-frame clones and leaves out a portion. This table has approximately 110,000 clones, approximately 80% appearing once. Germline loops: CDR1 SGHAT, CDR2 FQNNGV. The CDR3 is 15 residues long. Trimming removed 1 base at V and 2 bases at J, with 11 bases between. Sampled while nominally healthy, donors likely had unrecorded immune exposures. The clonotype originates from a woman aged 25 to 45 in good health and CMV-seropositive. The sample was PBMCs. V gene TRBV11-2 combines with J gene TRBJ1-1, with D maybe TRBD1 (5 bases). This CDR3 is CASSLAVTANTEAFF. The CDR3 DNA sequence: TGTGCCAGCAGCTTAGCGGTGACAGCAAACACTGAAGCTTTCTTT.